These 25 T cell receptor beta chains originate from one sample sequenced in a study of blood T cell repertoires in COVID-19 (dated by TCRdb to 2019 to 2021). Receptor amplification or capture employed the immunoSEQ multiplex PCR assay. This is the immuneACCESS table as TCRdb keeps it, with only in-frame sequences that have V and J called. A part of the clones is gone; compared with another copy, unresolved V genes explain less than half, and the rest is unexplained. In all, the sample holds about 46,000 clones, and about 91% of those were seen once. In total, the top ten clones hold about 3.4% of the sample. Sequences were obtained from peripheral blood. These TCRs come from a man aged 50-60 years with acute or convalescent COVID-19.

This clone has just one count. The gene calls are TRBV24-1 and TRBJ2-3, with 8 positions matching TRBD2. Per germline, CDR1 KGHDR and CDR2 SFDVKD. The J segment lost 2 bases and the V segment lost 10 bases, leaving 7 bases of the junction unmatched. This CDR3 contains 14 residues. For the CDR3, the DNA is TGTGCCACAGCGGGGGACACTAACACAGATACGCAGTATTTT. This translates into CATAGDTNTDTQYF.

The chain joins TRBV5-6 to TRBJ2-2; D is unresolved. The germline V gene encodes CDR1 SGHDT and CDR2 YYEEEE. The CDR3 contains 13 residues. With 0 bases removed from V and 5 bases from J, the gap between germline ends came to 5 bases. The CDR3 coding sequence is TGTGCCAGCAGCTTGGGGGCAACCGGGGAGCTGTTTTTT. Protein sequence: CASSLGATGELFF.

The chain employs TRBV5-4 and TRBJ2-7; 7 bases match TRBD1. Germline V lookup: CDR1 SGHNT, CDR2 YYREEE (reference sequence). The CDR3 runs 14 residues. Trimming removed 2 bases from V and 4 bases from J; junction bases left unmatched: 6. CDR3 in DNA: TGTGCCAGCAGCTTTACGGGACAGCCATACGAGCAGTACTTC. Translated, it gives CASSFTGQPYEQYF. The whole variable domain, remainder taken from reference TRBV5-4 and TRBJ2-7, is ETGVTQSPTHLIKTRGQQVTLRCSSQSGHNTVSWYQQALGQGPQFIFQYYREEENGRGNFPPRFSGLQFPNYSSELNVNALELDDSALYLCASSFTGQPYEQYFGPGTRLTVT.

This chain uses TRBV2 with TRBJ1-1, with 7 bases identical to TRBD1. V gave up 4 bases and J gave up 4 bases; unmatched junction bases: 9. The CDR3 length is 15 residues. The germline gives CDR1 SNHLY, CDR2 FYNNEI. The CDR3: CASSGGTAVATEAFF. CDR3 nucleotides: TGTGCCAGCAGTGGTGGGACAGCAGTTGCCACTGAAGCTTTCTTT.

This clone was detected once. The chain recombines TRBV5-4 with TRBJ2-5, with D unresolved. Germline lookup yields CDR1 SGHNT and CDR2 YYREEE (reference sequence). The CDR3 length is 15 residues. With 0 bases removed from V and 3 bases from J, the gap between germline ends came to 12 bases. The CDR3 DNA sequence: TGTGCCAGCAGCTTGGGGCTAGTGGGTGAAGAGACCCAGTACTTC. This sequence encodes CASSLGLVGEETQYF.

CDR3: CASSYGQDFAEAFF. Here the CDR3 DNA reads TGTGCCAGCAGTTACGGACAGGATTTCGCTGAAGCTTTCTTT. The chain combines TRBV6-6 with TRBJ1-1, with TRBD1 matching over 7 bases. This CDR3 is 14 amino acids long. Germline V lookup: CDR1 MNHNY, CDR2 SVGAGI (reference sequence). The junction had 6 bases not matched to a gene; V was cut back by 2 bases and J by 6 bases.

This sequence joins TRBV12-5 and TRBJ2-1; 9 bases match TRBD1. Germline V gives CDR1 LGHNT, CDR2 FRNRAP. The CDR3 length is 17 residues. Unmatched junction bases numbered 9, after V lost 5 bases and J lost 1 base. This chain's CDR3 is CASGTPGTGPSYNEQFF. CDR3 nucleotides: TGTGCTAGTGGTACACCCGGGACAGGGCCATCCTACAATGAGCAGTTCTTC.

The chain couples TRBV7-2 to TRBJ2-1; 10 bases are shared with TRBD2. This CDR3 contains 15 residues. Germline V lookup: CDR1 SGHTA, CDR2 FQGNSA. Trimming at V came to 1 base and at J to 5 bases, leaving 2 bases not matched to a gene. The DNA for the CDR3 is TGTGCCAGCAGCTTAGTAGCGGGGGGAAACAATGAGCAGTTCTTC. Translation: CASSLVAGGNNEQFF.

This chain links TRBV27 with TRBJ2-1; the D gene is possibly TRBD1 (6 bases). Germline V gene sequence: CDR1 MNHEY, CDR2 SMNVEV (reference sequence). This CDR3 comprises 15 residues. The V and J ends lost 5 bases and 0 bases respectively, with 11 bases between them. This CDR3 is CASSLDRNSYNEQFF. As DNA, the CDR3 is TGTGCCAGCAGTCTAGACAGGAACTCCTACAATGAGCAGTTCTTC.

The chain has TRBV12-5 and TRBJ2-7; D possibly corresponds to TRBD1 (5 bases). The V and J ends lost 0 bases and 6 bases respectively, with 24 bases between them. The CDR3 runs 18 residues. Germline assignment: CDR1 LGHNT and CDR2 FRNRAP. Written as DNA, the CDR3 is TGTGCTAGTGGTTTGGTGAGTTTTGTCTGGACACCCCCCGGCGAGCAGTACTTC. It yields the protein CASGLVSFVWTPPGEQYF.

The chain is built from TRBV24-1 and TRBJ2-1, with D possibly being TRBD1 (6 bases). Trimming removed 6 bases at V and 2 bases at J, with 13 bases between. Germline V gene sequence: CDR1 KGHDR, CDR2 SFDVKD. This CDR3 is 15 amino acids long. Here the CDR3 DNA reads TGTGCCACCAGTACGGACAGACTGACCTACAATGAGCAGTTCTTC. It codes for CATSTDRLTYNEQFF.

This clone was observed a single time. The chain joins TRBV9 to TRBJ2-5; no firm D call. Trimming removed 0 bases from V and 4 bases from J, with 16 bases in between. CDR1 is SGDLS, CDR2 YYNGEE, per germline. The CDR3 length is 16 residues. The CDR3 DNA reads as TGTGCCAGCAGCGTAGCGCCGACACGTATGGGAGAGACCCAGTACTTC. Its protein is CASSVAPTRMGETQYF.

V is TRBV27 and J is TRBJ2-7; tentative D call: TRBD2 (6 bases). The CDR3 has 15 amino acids. Trimming took off 5 bases at V and 6 bases at J, with 20 bases between the two ends. CDR1 is MNHEY, CDR2 SMNVEV, per germline (reference sequence). The CDR3 loop reads CASSAGTSVRGEQYF. The DNA for the CDR3 is TGTGCCAGCAGTGCGGGGACGAGCGTTCGGGGCGAGCAGTACTTC.

The chain uses TRBV4-1 and TRBJ1-5, with TRBD1 as a possible D gene (6 bases). CDR1 is MGHRA, CDR2 YSYEKL, per germline. This CDR3 contains 15 residues. V lost 1 base to trimming and J lost 5 bases, with 12 bases between them. The CDR3, as DNA: TGCGCCAGCAGCCAAGTCGGACAGAGTTATCAGCCCCAGCATTTT. Protein product: CASSQVGQSYQPQHF.

The chain recombines TRBV29-1 with TRBJ1-2, with a possible D match to TRBD1 (6 bases). Germline V gives CDR1 SQVTM, CDR2 ANQGSEA. CDR3 length: 12 amino acids. Trimming took 7 bases from V and 2 from J, leaving 11 bases between them. CDR3 sequence (DNA): TGCAGCGGTGGAGACAGGAACTATGGCTACACCTTC. Amino acid sequence: CSGGDRNYGYTF.

The chain uses TRBV6-5 and TRBJ2-1; TRBD1 matches at 9 bases. V dropped 2 bases and J dropped 0; count of bases not matched to a gene: 2. The CDR3 is 16 amino acids. Germline loops: CDR1 MNHEY, CDR2 SVGAGI. The CDR3 sequence: CASSYRQGVSYNEQFF. CDR3 nucleotides: TGTGCCAGCAGTTACAGACAGGGGGTCTCCTACAATGAGCAGTTCTTC.

The CDR3 nucleotides are TGTGCCAGCAGCTTCCAAGCTAGGAGCGGGGGTTCCTACAATGAGCAGTTCTTC. Translated, it gives CASSFQARSGGSYNEQFF. V usage is TRBV5-4 and J usage is TRBJ2-1, with TRBD2 matching 8 bases. With V trimmed by 2 bases and J by 1 base, 11 bases remained unmatched. Germline V lookup: CDR1 SGHNT, CDR2 YYREEE (reference sequence). The CDR3 is 18 residues long.

The chain uses TRBV6-2 or TRBV6-3 and TRBJ2-7; 8 bases agree with TRBD1. This CDR3 has 18 residues. V dropped 5 bases and J dropped 1; count of bases not matched to a gene: 16. Germline loops: CDR1 MNHEY, CDR2 SVGEGT. CDR3 residues: CASSIRPLDRAPSYEQYF. The CDR3, as DNA: TGTGCCAGCAGTATCCGCCCCTTGGACAGGGCCCCATCCTACGAGCAGTACTTC.

This clone was seen more than once but under ten times. This rearrangement joins TRBV19 to TRBJ2-1; the match to TRBD2 covers 8 bases. V dropped 6 bases and J dropped 4; count of bases not matched to a gene: 11. Germline CDR1 reads LNHDA; CDR2 reads SQIVND (reference sequence). The CDR3 sequence is 16 residues long. The CDR3 protein is CASRETSGGSYNEQFF. CDR3 nucleotide sequence: TGTGCCAGTAGGGAGACGAGCGGGGGAAGTTACAATGAGCAGTTCTTC.

The chain combines TRBV13 with TRBJ2-2, with D perhaps matching TRBD1 (6 bases). This CDR3 spans 15 amino acids. The ends were cut back, 3 bases at V and 2 bases at J, with 10 bases in the middle. Germline V gene data show CDR1 as PRHDT and CDR2 as FYEKMQ (reference sequence). This CDR3 is CASSFRDINTGELFF. For the CDR3, the DNA is TGTGCCAGCAGCTTCCGGGACATTAACACCGGGGAGCTGTTTTTT.

This chain connects TRBV4-1 to TRBJ1-1; TRBD1 matches 9 bases. The germline CDR1 and CDR2 sequences are MGHRA and YSYEKL. V lost 6 bases and J lost 11; bases outside the gene matches: 19. The CDR3 has 16 residues. The CDR3 nucleotides are TGCGCCAGCAGTTCCGTCCTCCGGGACAGGGCTCTTGGTGCTTTCTTT. Its translation is CASSSVLRDRALGAFF.

The chain joins TRBV7-2 to TRBJ2-3; TRBD1 aligns across 8 bases. CDR3 length: 15 amino acids. Losses at the gene ends were 6 bases for V and 2 bases for J; bases not matched to a gene: 7. Germline CDR1 and CDR2: SGHTA and FQGNSA. DNA for the CDR3: TGTGCCAGCAGTCGGGACAGGCCCCTCACAGATACGCAGTATTTT. Amino acid sequence: CASSRDRPLTDTQYF.

This chain joins TRBV5-1 and TRBJ2-4; weak D call: TRBD1 (6 bases). The V and J ends lost 0 bases and 4 bases respectively, with 11 bases between them. This CDR3 spans 15 amino acids. The germline gives CDR1 SGHRS, CDR2 YFSETQ. The CDR3 spells CASSLVGQGKNIQYF. The CDR3 coding sequence is TGCGCCAGCAGCTTGGTAGGGCAGGGGAAAAACATTCAGTACTTC.

This chain links TRBV9 with TRBJ2-6, with D uncertain. CDR1 is SGDLS, CDR2 YYNGEE, per germline. Trimming removed 3 bases at V and 7 bases at J, with 5 bases between. The CDR3 is 12 amino acids. The CDR3 DNA reads TGTGCCAGCAGCGGTAGCGCCAACGTCCTGACTTTC. This translates into CASSGSANVLTF.

The chain links TRBV5-1 to TRBJ2-1; D might be TRBD2 (5 bases). The germline V and J ends were trimmed by 0 bases and 1 base, with 17 bases remaining between them. From germline, CDR1 is SGHRS and CDR2 YFSETQ. There are 18 residues in the CDR3. This chain's CDR3 is CASSLGLRPPGSYNEQFF. In DNA form, the CDR3 reads TGCGCCAGCAGCTTGGGGTTGCGGCCTCCGGGGTCCTACAATGAGCAGTTCTTC.